These 18 T cell receptor beta chains came from one sample sequenced in a study of molecular identifiers for immune sequencing clone quantification. MiXCR, applied by TCRdb to the PCR reads, yields one record per CDR3 protein. The sample carries tens of thousands of distinct CDR3 sequences, about 18% recorded once. Source material: naive CD8+ T cells from blood, with Jurkat cell RNA spiked in. The subset is: FACS-sorted CD8+CD4-CCR7+CD45RA+ naive T cells. These receptors originate from a human donor in good health. Some libraries in this study had Jurkat cell RNA spiked in.

The gene calls are TRBV7-9 and TRBJ2-1; weak D call: TRBD2 (6 bases). Germline V gives CDR1 SEHNR, CDR2 FQNEAQ (reference sequence). The ends were cut back, 5 bases at V and 5 bases at J, with 34 bases in the middle. The length of the CDR3 is 21 residues. Here the CDR3 reads CASSAPAQHPLNGGCHNEQFF. Here the CDR3 DNA reads TGTGCCAGCAGCGCACCCGCACAACACCCTTTGAACGGGGGTTGTCACAATGAGCAGTTCTTC.

A word on this clonotype: One base away lies a much larger clone, so this may be a sequencing read error. CDR3 nucleotide sequence: TGTGCCAGCAGATCAAAGGGAGAGACCCAGTACTTC. Translation gives CASRSKGETQYF. V gene TRBV7-9 combines with J gene TRBJ2-5, with D unresolved. The CDR3 contains 12 residues. Germline assignment: CDR1 SEHNR and CDR2 FQNEAQ (reference sequence). The V end was cut by 6 bases, the J end by 4 bases, with 9 bases between.

This clonotype was detected ten times or more. The chain carries TRBV12-5 and TRBJ1-1; 12 bases line up with TRBD1. V trimming: 0 bases; J trimming: 5 bases; junction bases outside the gene matches: 7. The CDR3 has 17 amino acids. Germline V gene data show CDR1 as LGHNT and CDR2 as FRNRAP. The CDR3 DNA is TGTGCTAGTGGTTTGGTCCCGGGACAGGGGGCAGAGACTGAAGCTTTCTTT. Protein sequence: CASGLVPGQGAETEAFF.

This clonotype was recorded at least ten times. The chain has TRBV29-1 and TRBJ2-3; 8 positions match TRBD1. Looked up from germline, CDR1 is SQVTM and CDR2 is ANQGSEA. The ends lost 1 base at V and 2 bases at J; junction bases unmatched: 14. The CDR3 loop spans 18 amino acids. Here the CDR3 DNA reads TGCAGCGTTGAAGGAGGTCCTGGACAGGGCCCCTCCACAGATACGCAGTATTTT. Amino acids: CSVEGGPGQGPSTDTQYF.

This clonotype was counted at least ten times. The chain uses TRBV7-6 and TRBJ2-3, with a weak D call TRBD1 (6 bases). Trimming took 0 bases from V and 7 from J, leaving 17 bases between them. The CDR3 length is 16 residues. Per germline, CDR1 SGHVS and CDR2 FNYEAQ. CDR3 nucleotide sequence: TGTGCCAGCAGCTTAGCGGGACACCAAGGGGGTCATACGCAGTATTTT. It specifies CASSLAGHQGGHTQYF.

This clonotype has ten or more counts. This chain joins TRBV27 and TRBJ1-1; possible D gene TRBD1, 6 bases. V dropped 2 bases and J dropped 0 bases, with 10 bases sitting between them. The CDR3 contains 15 residues. Germline-derived CDR1 and CDR2 are MNHEY and SMNVEV (reference sequence). The CDR3 DNA sequence: TGTGCCAGCAGTTTAGTTGGGGGCCTGAACACTGAAGCTTTCTTT. Translation: CASSLVGGLNTEAFF.

This clonotype was observed many times. The V call is TRBV29-1, the J call TRBJ2-1, with TRBD2 matching 7 bases. The CDR3 is 15 residues long. Germline V gives CDR1 SQVTM, CDR2 ANQGSEA. V dropped 6 bases and J dropped 8; count of bases not matched to a gene: 16. CDR3 amino acids: CSVDLRGRALDEQFF. CDR3 in DNA: TGCAGCGTGGACTTAAGAGGGAGGGCTCTCGATGAGCAGTTCTTC.

This clonotype was found many times. The chain is built from TRBV19 and TRBJ2-2; 12 bases agree with TRBD1. CDR1 is LNHDA and CDR2 is SQIVND in the germline V gene (reference sequence). This CDR3 spans 15 amino acids. Trimming at V came to 5 bases and at J to 8 bases, leaving 6 bases not matched to a gene. The CDR3 region has the DNA TGTGCCAGTAGTCCTCGGGACAGGGGGCCAGGGGAGCTGTTTTTT. The encoded protein is CASSPRDRGPGELFF.

This chain joins TRBV27 and TRBJ2-7; TRBD1 matches at 8 bases. The CDR3 has 13 amino acids. CDR1 is MNHEY, CDR2 SMNVEV, per germline (reference sequence). J gave up 6 bases and V 0 bases, and 1 base lay outside the gene matches. The CDR3 bases are TGTGCCAGCAGTTTATCTACAGGGGGCGAGCAGTACTTC. It yields the protein CASSLSTGGEQYF.

The table lists this clonotype with many counts. This chain's CDR3 is CASRYGTSQETQYF. Written as DNA, the CDR3 is TGCGCCAGCAGGTACGGGACATCCCAAGAGACCCAGTACTTC. The chain employs TRBV5-1 and TRBJ2-5; D possibly corresponds to TRBD1 (6 bases). The germline CDR1 and CDR2 sequences are SGHRS and YFSETQ. V shed 5 bases and J shed 1 base, with 12 bases lying between them. This CDR3 is built from 14 residues.

This clonotype was counted ten times or more. This chain connects TRBV7-9 to TRBJ2-3, with D maybe TRBD1 (5 bases). Per germline, CDR1 SEHNR and CDR2 FQNEAQ (reference sequence). CDR3 size: 16 residues. V was trimmed by 1 base and J by 4 bases, leaving 15 bases between them. The CDR3 reads CASSLVLGAYADTQYF. The CDR3, as DNA: TGTGCCAGCAGCTTAGTGCTAGGGGCCTACGCAGATACGCAGTATTTT. The whole variable domain, filled in from reference TRBV7-9 and TRBJ2-3, reads DTGVSQNPRHKITKRGQNVTFRCDPISEHNRLYWYRQTLGQGPEFLTYFQNEAQLEKSRLLSDRFSAERPKGSFSTLEIQRTEQGDSAMYLCASSLVLGAYADTQYFGPGTRLTVL.

This clonotype was seen many times. This sequence joins TRBV11-1 and TRBJ2-3; 15 bases fit TRBD2. The V gene end was trimmed by 3 bases and the J gene end by 6 bases; junction bases not matched to a gene: 10. The CDR3 totals 18 residues. The germline V gene encodes CDR1 SGHAT and CDR2 FQDESV (reference sequence). The CDR3 reads CASSLGLAGGRLRDTQYF. CDR3 nucleotides: TGTGCCAGCAGCTTGGGACTAGCGGGAGGCCGACTCCGGGATACGCAGTATTTT.

By frequency in the sample, this clonotype is medium-sized. The chain carries TRBV13 and TRBJ2-1; the D is unclear. Between the trimmed V and J ends, which lost 4 bases and 2 bases, there was a span of 0 bases. This CDR3 contains 11 residues. Per germline, CDR1 PRHDT and CDR2 FYEKMQ (reference sequence). The CDR3 sequence is CASSSYNEQFF. For the CDR3, the DNA is TGTGCCAGCAGCTCCTACAATGAGCAGTTCTTC. The whole variable domain, remainder taken from reference TRBV13 and TRBJ2-1, is AAGVIQSPRHLIKEKRETATLKCYPIPRHDTVYWYQQGPGQDPQFLISFYEKMQSDKGSIPDRFSAQQFSDYHSELNMSSLELGDSALYFCASSSYNEQFFGPGTRLTVL.

Points on this clonotype: This clone may be a read error of a much larger clone one base away. The chain joins TRBV19 to TRBJ2-3; TRBD2 matches at 7 bases. This CDR3 is 20 amino acids long. Germline V gene lookup returns CDR1 LNHDA and CDR2 SQIVND (reference sequence). V lost 4 bases, J lost 0 bases, and 19 bases stayed unmatched. CDR3 sequence reads: CASSTLGLTDTSISTDTQYF. The CDR3 DNA is TGTGCCAGTAGTACCTTGGGACTAACGGATACCTCAATCAGCACAGATACGCAGTATTTT.

V is TRBV29-1 and J is TRBJ2-3, with a weak D call TRBD1 (6 bases). Trimming cost V 6 bases and J 6 bases, with 19 bases left between them. Germline-derived CDR1 and CDR2 are SQVTM and ANQGSEA. The CDR3 runs 14 residues. The CDR3 coding sequence is TGCAGCGTCGTAGGGGGACCCCTTTATGATACGCAGTATTTT. Amino acid sequence: CSVVGGPLYDTQYF.

The J gene is TRBJ2-1, the V gene TRBV7-6; 8 bases match TRBD1. The CDR3 totals 13 residues. The germline CDR1 and CDR2 sequences are SGHVS and FNYEAQ. V shed 1 base, J shed 12 bases, and the junction held 5 bases outside the gene matches. This chain's CDR3 is CASSLGGDRGQFF. DNA of the CDR3: TGTGCCAGCAGCTTAGGGGGTGACAGGGGGCAGTTCTTC.

This clonotype was observed at least ten times. This chain uses TRBV6-6 with TRBJ2-7; the D gene is possibly TRBD1 (6 bases). V was cut by 8 bases and J by 3 bases, with 8 bases left in between. Germline values: CDR1 MNHNY, CDR2 SVGAGI (reference sequence). There are 11 residues in the CDR3. This chain's CDR3 is CASAQGYEQYF. For the CDR3, the DNA is TGTGCCAGCGCACAGGGCTACGAGCAGTACTTC.

Ten or more counts support this clonotype. This chain joins TRBV6-5 and TRBJ2-7; TRBD1 might be the D (6 bases). Germline V gene data show CDR1 as MNHEY and CDR2 as SVGAGI. V was clipped by 6 bases and J by 3 bases, with 12 bases between them. There are 13 residues in the CDR3. The CDR3 here is CASSPGHGYEQYF. The CDR3 DNA reads as TGTGCCAGCAGCCCGGGACACGGCTACGAGCAGTACTTC.